The 31 T cell receptor beta chains presented below share a single source sample, sequenced in a study of cytomegalovirus exposure and HLA in healthy donors. PCR primers comprised 60 Vbeta and 13 Jbeta primers. The data were produced by immunoSEQ multiplex PCR, yet TCRdb's version contains in-frame clones alone and is incomplete. This sample has 200,000 to 250,000 clones; 82% occur once, and the top ten carry less than 3%. Material for sequencing was PBMCs. Every receptor here comes from a woman aged 40-49 years in good health and CMV-seronegative.

The rearrangement links TRBV30 to TRBJ1-1; D is uncertain. This CDR3 region has 15 residues. V was pared by 0 bases and J by 0 bases, with 11 bases between. Germline CDR1 reads GTSNPN; CDR2 reads SVGIG (reference sequence). CDR3 nucleotides: TGTGCCTGGAGTGTAAGCCTAGGTATGAACACTGAAGCTTTCTTT. Translation: CAWSVSLGMNTEAFF.

The V call is TRBV19, the J call TRBJ2-6, with TRBD1 identical over 7 bases. This CDR3 is 19 amino acids long. Trimming took 6 bases from V and 2 from J; bases not matched to a gene: 16. Germline V gives CDR1 LNHDA, CDR2 SQIVND (reference sequence). CDR3 DNA sequence: TGTGCCAGTAGATCCCTCCGCGACAGGGTCGTAACTGGGGCCAACGTCCTGACTTTC. Its protein product is CASRSLRDRVVTGANVLTF.

For the CDR3, the DNA is TGTGCCAGCAGCGCCACCCTAGTGGCCGGGGAGCTGTTTTTT. It codes for CASSATLVAGELFF. The chain has TRBV6-4 and TRBJ2-2; D unclear. The CDR3 totals 14 residues. Germline CDR1 reads MRHNA; CDR2 reads SNTAGT. Deletions cut 6 bases from V and 6 bases from J, with 14 bases between.

The chain recombines TRBV5-1 with TRBJ1-4; TRBD1 aligns across 8 bases. This CDR3 region has 16 residues. V was pared by 0 bases and J by 1 base, with 2 bases of the junction left unmatched. Germline CDR1 SGHRS, CDR2 YFSETQ. The CDR3 sequence is CASSLDRGGTNEKLFF. CDR3 nucleotide sequence: TGCGCCAGCAGCTTGGACAGGGGGGGAACTAATGAAAAACTGTTTTTT.

J is TRBJ2-6 and V is TRBV4-2, with D perhaps matching TRBD1 (5 bases). The CDR3 runs 17 residues. V lost 1 base, J lost 0 bases, and 10 bases lay in between. From germline, CDR1 is LGHNA and CDR2 YNFKEQ. CDR3 sequence: CASSQGYRNSGANVLTF. Here the CDR3 DNA reads TGTGCCAGCAGCCAAGGGTACAGGAACTCTGGGGCCAACGTCCTGACTTTC.

The J gene is TRBJ1-1, the V gene TRBV27; D gene uncertain. Germline CDR1 is MNHEY and CDR2 is SMNVEV (reference sequence). The CDR3 runs 15 residues. V lost 3 bases, J lost 0 bases, and 11 bases lay in between. In nucleotides, the CDR3 is TGTGCCAGCAGTTTCCAGCGGGCAATGAACACTGAAGCTTTCTTT. It codes for CASSFQRAMNTEAFF.

This chain connects TRBV6-1 to TRBJ2-5, with a weak D call TRBD2 (5 bases). Trimming cost V 4 bases and J 1 base, with 7 bases left between them. Germline V lookup: CDR1 MNHNS, CDR2 SASEGT. CDR3 length: 13 residues. Here the CDR3 reads CASSGTFQETQYF. CDR3 bases: TGTGCCAGCAGTGGGACTTTCCAAGAGACCCAGTACTTC.

This chain links TRBV9 with TRBJ1-2, with a tentative D call TRBD1 (5 bases). The V gene lost 4 bases and the J gene lost 5 bases, with 9 bases spanning the gap. The CDR3 is 12 amino acids. Germline V gene sequence: CDR1 SGDLS, CDR2 YYNGEE. CDR3 nucleotides: TGTGCCAGCAGCCCGTCAGGGTATGGCTACACCTTC. Its protein is CASSPSGYGYTF.

The rearrangement joins TRBV4-1 to TRBJ1-2; 7 bases agree with TRBD1. Germline trimming cut 3 bases from V and 8 bases from J; bases unmatched to any gene: 21. This CDR3 comprises 18 residues. Germline V CDR1 and CDR2: MGHRA, YSYEKL. CDR3 nucleotide sequence: TGCGCCAGCAGCCAGGAAAGGGGAGCAGAGGGGGCCAATCGGGGCTACACCTTC. Protein sequence: CASSQERGAEGANRGYTF.

The chain couples TRBV4-2 to TRBJ2-1; 9 bases agree with TRBD1. CDR1 LGHNA and CDR2 YNFKEQ come from the germline V gene. V lost 6 bases, J lost 8 bases, and 11 bases stayed unmatched. There are 15 residues in the CDR3. The CDR3 loop reads CASRLGTGNSDEQFF. The CDR3 DNA is TGTGCCAGCAGGCTCGGGACAGGGAATTCCGATGAGCAGTTCTTC.

V is TRBV5-1 and J is TRBJ1-2; a possible D gene is TRBD1 (6 bases). Germline CDR1 is SGHRS and CDR2 is YFSETQ. The CDR3 is 13 residues long. The V end lost 7 bases, the J end lost 0 bases, and 10 bases lay between the germline ends. CDR3 coding DNA: TGCGCCAGCGCCCCAGGGGCTAACTATGGCTACACCTTC. Residues: CASAPGANYGYTF.

This chain joins TRBV30 and TRBJ1-2, with D maybe TRBD1 (5 bases). This CDR3 spans 13 amino acids. V was trimmed by 1 base and J by 5 bases, leaving 11 bases between them. Looked up from germline, CDR1 is GTSNPN and CDR2 is SVGIG (reference sequence). The CDR3 here is CAWSGQGRYGYTF. The CDR3, as DNA: TGTGCCTGGAGTGGCCAGGGCCGGTATGGCTACACCTTC. The full variable domain, with the rest looked up from reference TRBV30 and TRBJ1-2, is SQTIHQWPATLVQPVGSPLSLECTVEGTSNPNLYWYRQAAGRGLQLLFYSVGIGQISSEVPQNLSASRPQDRQFILSSKKLLLSDSGFYLCAWSGQGRYGYTFGSGTRLTVV.

The V gene is TRBV28, the J gene TRBJ2-5, with a tentative D call TRBD2 (5 bases). With the DNA end fitting TRBJ2-7 better, the J assignment may be wrong. The CDR3 has 15 amino acids. Germline-derived CDR1 and CDR2 are MDHEN and SYDVKM. DNA of the CDR3: TGTGCCAGCAGTCCACTAGGGCAGGACCCTTACGAGCAGTACTTC. Protein product: CASSPLGQDPYEQYF.

V is TRBV7-8 and J is TRBJ1-1; D uncertain. Trimming cost V 4 bases and J 0 bases, with 12 bases left between them. The CDR3 runs 15 residues. The V gene's germline CDR1 is SGHVS and CDR2 FQNEAQ. CDR3 in DNA: TGTGCCAGCAGCTCGTGGCTTACAGTGAACACTGAAGCTTTCTTT. The encoded protein is CASSSWLTVNTEAFF.

This chain uses TRBV10-3 with TRBJ2-7; the match to TRBD1 covers 9 bases. V lost 4 bases to trimming and J lost 5 bases; unmatched junction nucleotides: 3. Germline V CDR1 and CDR2: ENHRY, SYGVKD. The CDR3 totals 13 residues. This chain's CDR3 is CAISGQGGNEQYF. CDR3 DNA sequence: TGTGCCATCAGTGGACAGGGGGGCAACGAGCAGTACTTC.

This clone was counted a few times. The CDR3 reads CATFTGAYGYTF. As DNA, the CDR3 is TGTGCCACCTTCACAGGGGCCTATGGCTACACCTTC. V gene TRBV6-6 combines with J gene TRBJ1-2; 7 positions match TRBD1. This CDR3 spans 12 amino acids. V trimming: 10 bases; J trimming: 4 bases; junction bases outside the gene matches: 6. From germline, CDR1 is MNHNY and CDR2 SVGAGI (reference sequence).

The rearrangement uses TRBV5-1 and TRBJ2-5; 7 nucleotides line up with TRBD1. The CDR3 is 15 amino acids. V was pared by 4 bases and J by 5 bases, with 11 bases of the junction left unmatched. Germline CDR1 SGHRS, CDR2 YFSETQ. Here the CDR3 DNA reads TGCGCCAGCAGCACGGGACAGCTCTTGTGGGAGACCCAGTACTTC. Protein sequence: CASSTGQLLWETQYF.

This clone has only one observation. The junction departs from germline at one end; a sequencing error may be responsible. The V gene is TRBV5-3, the J gene TRBJ2-7, with D unresolved. TRBV5-3 is recorded as an ORF, its role being uncertain. CDR3 length equals 10 residues. DNA of the CDR3: TGCGGCGAGCGTTCGTCCGAGCAGTACTTC. Its protein product is CGERSSEQYF.

The genes are TRBV10-3 and TRBJ2-7, with D uncertain. Per the germline V gene, CDR1 is ENHRY and CDR2 is SYGVKD. CDR3 length: 14 residues. The V end lost 2 bases, the J end lost 3 bases, and 11 bases lay between the germline ends. The CDR3 here is CAISEDLVSYEQYF. Here the CDR3 DNA reads TGTGCCATCAGTGAGGATTTAGTTAGCTACGAGCAGTACTTC.

The gene calls are TRBV4-1 and TRBJ2-3; TRBD2 is a possible D gene (5 bases). The CDR3 is 17 residues long. Germline-derived CDR1 and CDR2 are MGHRA and YSYEKL. Between the trimmed V and J ends, which lost 0 bases and 2 bases, there was a span of 15 bases. In DNA form, the CDR3 reads TGCGCCAGCAGCCAAGATCCCGGCGGGCGGGTCACAGATACGCAGTATTTT. Translated: CASSQDPGGRVTDTQYF.

The V gene is TRBV6-1, the J gene TRBJ2-1; D remains unclear. The ends were cut back, 6 bases at V and 0 bases at J, with 12 bases in the middle. This CDR3 has 15 residues. The germline CDR1 and CDR2 sequences are MNHNS and SASEGT. The CDR3 loop reads CASSFRPSSYNEQFF. The CDR3 DNA sequence: TGTGCCAGCAGCTTCCGCCCCAGCTCCTACAATGAGCAGTTCTTC.

This rearrangement joins TRBV5-1 to TRBJ1-2; 7 bases line up with TRBD1. The germline gives CDR1 SGHRS, CDR2 YFSETQ. V shed 3 bases and J 8 bases; nucleotides not matched to a gene: 7. The CDR3 consists of 13 residues. CDR3 bases: TGCGCCAGCAGCTGGACAGGCGGCCCCGGCTACACCTTC. Amino acids: CASSWTGGPGYTF.

The chain joins TRBV15 to TRBJ1-5; TRBD1 agrees at 8 bases. CDR1 is LNHNV and CDR2 is YYDKDF in the germline V gene (reference sequence). The CDR3 is made up of 15 amino acids. V gave up 1 base and J gave up 6 bases; unmatched junction bases: 5. The CDR3 region has the DNA TGTGCCACCAGCAGAGTCGGACAGGGAAGTCAGCCCCAGCATTTT. It specifies CATSRVGQGSQPQHF.

The chain has TRBV21-1 and TRBJ1-1; TRBD1 reflects the table's D call only, with no check against the DNA. TRBV21-1 is reported as a pseudogene. CDR3 length: 14 amino acids. In nucleotides, the CDR3 is TGTGCCAGCAGCTCTCAGGCTAATCCGATTGAAGCTTTCTTT. It codes for CASSSQANPIEAFF.

The CDR3 loop reads CASSFQPGQSTDTQYF. CDR3 nucleotides: TGTGCCAGCAGCTTCCAGCCGGGACAGAGCACAGATACGCAGTATTTT. The rearrangement joins TRBV7-2 to TRBJ2-3; 7 bases align to TRBD1. The CDR3 covers 16 residues. CDR1 is SGHTA and CDR2 is FQGNSA in the germline V gene. Trimming cost V 3 bases and J 0 bases; bases outside gene matches: 6.

The rearrangement joins TRBV7-2 to TRBJ1-5; D is unclear. The CDR3 length is 13 residues. The germline V gene encodes CDR1 SGHTA and CDR2 FQGNSA. Between the trimmed V and J ends, which lost 1 base and 7 bases, there was a span of 8 bases. This CDR3 reads CASSLVYQQPQHF. The CDR3 DNA reads as TGTGCCAGCAGCTTAGTTTACCAGCAGCCCCAGCATTTT.

This clone appeared a few times. This chain joins TRBV6-1 and TRBJ1-5; 8 nucleotides match TRBD1. Germline V gene data show CDR1 as MNHNS and CDR2 as SASEGT. This CDR3 region has 15 residues. The ends lost 5 bases at V and 0 bases at J; junction bases unmatched: 3. CDR3 protein: CASSIQGASNQPQHF. The CDR3 bases are TGTGCCAGCAGTATCCAGGGGGCTAGCAATCAGCCCCAGCATTTT.

This rearrangement joins TRBV5-4 to TRBJ2-3; D gene uncertain. The CDR3 covers 14 residues. Germline CDR1 and CDR2: SGHNT and YYREEE (reference sequence). The V and J ends lost 3 bases and 4 bases respectively, with 12 bases between them. This CDR3 is CASSSPPQSDTQYF. The CDR3 DNA reads TGTGCCAGCAGCTCCCCCCCGCAGTCAGATACGCAGTATTTT.

V gene TRBV11-2 combines with J gene TRBJ2-7; possible D gene TRBD1, 5 bases. Germline V CDR1 and CDR2: SGHAT, FQNNGV. V dropped 5 bases and J dropped 7 bases, with 15 bases sitting between them. The CDR3 has 13 residues. CDR3 amino acids: CASSEAPGWEQYF. In nucleotides, the CDR3 is TGTGCCAGCAGCGAAGCGCCAGGGTGGGAGCAGTACTTC.

In DNA form, the CDR3 reads TGTGCCAGCAGTGTTTTTATGAGGGACGAGCAGTACTTC. Translated: CASSVFMRDEQYF. The chain is built from TRBV2 and TRBJ2-7; tentatively, D is TRBD2 (5 bases). The CDR3 covers 13 residues. V lost 4 bases to trimming and J lost 5 bases, with 12 bases between them. Germline CDR1 SNHLY, CDR2 FYNNEI.

CDR3 loop: CAWEGQGLGNTIYF. In DNA, the CDR3 is TGTGCCTGGGAGGGACAGGGATTAGGAAACACCATATATTTT. V usage is TRBV30 and J usage is TRBJ1-3; TRBD1 aligns across 9 bases. This CDR3 region has 14 residues. With V trimmed by 5 bases and J by 4 bases, 6 bases remained unmatched. Germline V gene data show CDR1 as GTSNPN and CDR2 as SVGIG (reference sequence).